This is a list of T cell receptor beta chains from one sample in a study of blood T cell repertoires in COVID-19. Sequencing was performed with immunoSEQ multiplex PCR; in TCRdb, only in-frame clones are kept and a portion is missing. The table has roughly 78,000 clones, less than 90% seen once; the top ten hold 15% to 20%. Source material: peripheral blood. These receptors were obtained from a woman at least 80 years old with acute or convalescent COVID-19. CDR3s include the opening cysteine and the closing phenylalanine or tryptophan.

v_call,j_call,cdr3_aa
TRBV27,TRBJ1-2,CASSLSSMGGYTF
TRBV11-3,TRBJ2-2,CASSLRQGFAGELFF
TRBV20-1,TRBJ1-1,CSASDGGEAFF
TRBV12-3/TRBV12-4,TRBJ2-7,CASDTESSYEQYF
TRBV3-1/TRBV3-2,TRBJ1-1,CASRPTLGGRNTEAFF
TRBV19,TRBJ2-2,CASSMAGGTGELFF
TRBV4-1,TRBJ2-2,CASSQSSGSTNTGELFF
TRBV5-1,TRBJ1-1,CASSPGGFGNTEAFF
TRBV6-5,TRBJ1-1,CASLGHMNTEAFF
TRBV18,TRBJ1-4,CASSSRVNEKLFF
TRBV6-5,TRBJ1-2,CASTPGGQGSSYTF
TRBV6-6,TRBJ1-2,CACGSGNYGYTF
TRBV6-2/TRBV6-3,TRBJ2-7,CASNPQGPLYEQYF
TRBV2,TRBJ2-3,CASQRRPGTDTQYF
TRBV3-1/TRBV3-2,TRBJ1-6,CASSPGFPNSPLHF
TRBV19,TRBJ2-2,CASSIVRTGGFTGELFF
TRBV6-5,TRBJ1-1,CASRRDRDTEAFF
TRBV5-1,TRBJ2-5,CASSQGTSGEETQYF
TRBV5-4,TRBJ2-7,CASSPGTGNFYEQYF
TRBV10-1,TRBJ1-1,CASSESGLHPTEAFF
TRBV7-8,TRBJ1-2,CASSLVGQRGYGYTF
TRBV18,TRBJ1-1,CASSVEQGKNTEAFF
TRBV7-8,TRBJ1-2,CASRSRGSGYGYTF
TRBV5-1,TRBJ2-7,CASSPGGAFYEQYF
TRBV20-1,TRBJ1-2,CSASPGQGAKIYGYTF
TRBV19,TRBJ2-3,CASSVLGTRVDTQYF
TRBV3-1/TRBV3-2,TRBJ2-1,CASSQAPGGEQFF
TRBV28,TRBJ1-2,CASSPARGQTPRYTF
TRBV7-9,TRBJ2-2,CASSLAPGLNTGELFF
TRBV7-3,TRBJ2-1,CASSRGQATLLEQFF
TRBV9,TRBJ1-6,CASTDPLQGSNSPLHF
TRBV9,TRBJ2-7,CASSVGTGFHEQYF
TRBV6-5,TRBJ1-3,CASRSQVVSGNTIYF
TRBV7-7,TRBJ2-1,CASSLAGDNEQFF
TRBV11-3,TRBJ2-1,CASSFRGSYNEQFF
TRBV5-6,TRBJ2-1,CASGLAGVVDEQFF
TRBV3-1/TRBV3-2,TRBJ2-1,CASSQGRGNEQFF
TRBV28,TRBJ2-1,CASRPTRTVYNEQFF
TRBV7-2,TRBJ2-7,CASSFAGQGSYEQYF
TRBV5-6,TRBJ1-4,CASSSGGALPEKLFF
TRBV3-1/TRBV3-2,TRBJ2-7,CASNNRGQYEQYF
TRBV6-2/TRBV6-3,TRBJ2-7,CASSLRAAGTGVYEQYF